This T cell receptor beta chain was captured by sequencing in a study of blood T cells in healthy people across ages. At the level of the study: Every two T cells gave about one barcoded beta molecule via template switching.

At least 7 million PBMCs were isolated per sample. Details on this clonotype: What it binds is unknown.

Study results and caveats: When set beside aged donors, long-lived donors presented more naive CD4+ cells and higher diversity.

The use of a sample-barcoded 5' primer and a J-beta primer mix characterized a second PCR of about 7 to 12 cycles. TCRdb re-called the 5' RACE reads through MiXCR, storing one row per CDR3 protein. Counted here are roughly 800,000 distinct CDR3 sequences, 58% occurring once; the ten biggest clones make up approximately 23%. CDR1 MNHEY and CDR2 SVGAGI come from the germline V gene. The CDR3 spans 14 residues. Sequencing was carried out using blood. This chain links TRBV6-5 with TRBJ2-5, with a weak D call TRBD1 (6 bases). The end of the DNA fits TRBJ2-7 better, so the J call may be wrong. The clonotype comes from a man aged 25-45 years in good health. The CDR3 DNA reads TGTGCCAGCAGCGTCTTAGGGGCAGGGGACGAGCAGTACTTC. This translates into CASSVLGAGDEQYF.